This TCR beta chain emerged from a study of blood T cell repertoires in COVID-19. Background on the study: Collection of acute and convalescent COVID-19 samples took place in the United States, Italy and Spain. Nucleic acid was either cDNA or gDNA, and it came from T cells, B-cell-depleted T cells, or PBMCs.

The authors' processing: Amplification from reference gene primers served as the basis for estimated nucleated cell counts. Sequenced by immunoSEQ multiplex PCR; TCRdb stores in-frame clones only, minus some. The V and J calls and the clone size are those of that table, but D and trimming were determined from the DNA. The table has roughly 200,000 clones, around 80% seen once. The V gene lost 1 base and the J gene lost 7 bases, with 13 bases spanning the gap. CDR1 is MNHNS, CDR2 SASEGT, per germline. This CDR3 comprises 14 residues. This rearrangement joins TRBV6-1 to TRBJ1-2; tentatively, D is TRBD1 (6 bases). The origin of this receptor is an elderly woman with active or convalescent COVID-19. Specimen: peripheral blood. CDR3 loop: CASSEVLGAAGYTF. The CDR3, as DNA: TGTGCCAGCAGTGAAGTGCTGGGGGCGGCTGGCTACACCTTC.